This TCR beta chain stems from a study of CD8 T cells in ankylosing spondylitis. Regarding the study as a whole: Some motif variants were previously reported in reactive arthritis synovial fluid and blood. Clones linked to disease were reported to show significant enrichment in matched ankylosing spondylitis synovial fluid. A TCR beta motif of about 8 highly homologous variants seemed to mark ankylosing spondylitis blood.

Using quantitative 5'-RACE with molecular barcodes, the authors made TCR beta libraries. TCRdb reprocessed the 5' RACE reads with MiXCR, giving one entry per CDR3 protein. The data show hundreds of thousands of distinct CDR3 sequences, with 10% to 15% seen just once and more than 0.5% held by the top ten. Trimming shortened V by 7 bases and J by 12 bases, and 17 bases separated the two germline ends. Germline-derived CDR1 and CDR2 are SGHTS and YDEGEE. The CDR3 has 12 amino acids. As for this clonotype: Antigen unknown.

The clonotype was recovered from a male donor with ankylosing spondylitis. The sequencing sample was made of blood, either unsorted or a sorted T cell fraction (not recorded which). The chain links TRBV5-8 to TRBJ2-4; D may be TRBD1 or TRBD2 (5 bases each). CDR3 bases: TGTGCCAGCCAAGCTCCCGCTGGGACTCAGTACTTC. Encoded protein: CASQAPAGTQYF.